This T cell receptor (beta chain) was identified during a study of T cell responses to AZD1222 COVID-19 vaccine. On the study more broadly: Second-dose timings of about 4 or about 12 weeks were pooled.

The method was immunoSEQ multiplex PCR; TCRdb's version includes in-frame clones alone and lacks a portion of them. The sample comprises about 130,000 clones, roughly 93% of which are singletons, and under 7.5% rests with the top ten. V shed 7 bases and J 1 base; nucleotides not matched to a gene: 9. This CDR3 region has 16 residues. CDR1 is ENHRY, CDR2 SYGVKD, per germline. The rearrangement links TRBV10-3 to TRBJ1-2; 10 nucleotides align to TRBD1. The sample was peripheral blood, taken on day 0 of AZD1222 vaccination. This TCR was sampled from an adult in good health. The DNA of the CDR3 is TGTGCCATCATGGACAGGGGGACCGCCGATAACTATGGCTACACCTTC. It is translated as CAIMDRGTADNYGYTF.